This TCR beta chain was retrieved from a study of post-analysis software for immune sequencing data. There are 16 residues in the CDR3. Germline V lookup: CDR1 SGHTA, CDR2 FQGNSA. Trimming took 5 bases from V and 3 from J; bases not matched to a gene: 3. Findings of the study overall: Patients showed TRBV5-6, TRBV5-1 and TRBV20-1 among a few TRBV segments more frequent than in controls.

This clonotype occurred many times. The antigen is undetermined. The TCR beta cDNA libraries contained unique molecular identifiers. Each CDR3 protein gets one entry after TCRdb re-called the PCR reads with MiXCR. The data hold approximately 250,000 distinct CDR3 sequences, with about 40% observed a single time. The sequence came from a girl aged 5-17 years with multiple sclerosis. The sample consisted of blood. V is TRBV7-2 and J is TRBJ2-1; TRBD2 aligns across 14 bases. The CDR3 loop is CASSPGTSGSYNEQFF. DNA for the CDR3: TGTGCCAGCAGCCCAGGGACTAGCGGGAGCTACAATGAGCAGTTCTTC.